These T cell receptor beta chains were read from a single sample in a study of lymphopenia after photon versus proton radiotherapy. Sequenced by immunoSEQ multiplex PCR; TCRdb stores in-frame clones only, minus some. The sample yields more than 20,000 clones, 85% seen once. The input for sequencing was peripheral blood, taken from a patient treated with photon-based radiotherapy. The receptors shown here come from a man aged 25 to 40 with gastric cancer. Both conserved end residues are part of each CDR3. D genes are given only for firm matches. Clone size appears in some rows only: once, few, many, or a class for an expanded clone.

>.|TRBJ2-3|.|TRBV27
TGTGCCAGCAGATTGAACCCCTATACGCAGTATTTT
CASRLNPYTQYF
>.|TRBJ2-1|.|TRBV10-3
TGTGCCATCAGTGAAAGTCACACATACAATGAGCAGTTCTTC
CAISESHTYNEQFF
>TRBD1|TRBJ1-3|.|TRBV15
TGTGCCACCAGCAGAGGAGGGGGCCAGCTCTTCTCTGGAAACACCATATATTTT
CATSRGGGQLFSGNTIYF
>.|TRBJ2-5|.|TRBV10-3
TGTGCCATCAGTGAGGCGGTAGAAGGGACCCAGTACTTC
CAISEAVEGTQYF
>.|TRBJ1-1|.|TRBV6-5
TGTGCCAGCAGTTACTCGTCAGTGTCCTTGGGTGAAGCTTTCTTT
CASSYSSVSLGEAFF
>TRBD1|TRBJ1-5|.|TRBV6-1
TGTGCCAGCAGTGAATACAGGGGTAATCAGCCCCAGCATTTT
CASSEYRGNQPQHF
>.|TRBJ1-2|.|TRBV29-1
TGCAGCGTTGAAGTAACCAGAAGCTATGGCTACACCTTC
CSVEVTRSYGYTF
>.|TRBJ1-6|.|TRBV6-5
TGTGCCAGCAGTAACGACAAGAATTCACCCCTCCACTTT
CASSNDKNSPLHF
>.|TRBJ2-3|.|TRBV7-9
TGTGCCAGCAGCTTGAAAGGGGGAGCAGATACGCAGTATTTT
CASSLKGGADTQYF
>TRBD2|TRBJ2-5|once|TRBV5-1
TGCGCCAGCAGCCCGTTGACTAGCGGGGGAGAGACCCAGTACTTC
CASSPLTSGGETQYF
>TRBD1|TRBJ1-2|.|TRBV19
TGTGCCACCAGACAGGGGGCGAACTATGGCTACACCTTC
CATRQGANYGYTF
>.|TRBJ2-7|.|TRBV5-4
TGTGCCAGCAGTAGGGGACGGTCCTACGAGCAGTACTTC
CASSRGRSYEQYF
>.|TRBJ2-4|.|TRBV11-2
TGTGCCAGCAGCCTAACCCGGACCTTCAAAAACATTCAGTACTTC
CASSLTRTFKNIQYF
>.|TRBJ2-2|once|TRBV6-5
TGTGCCAGCAGTTCCCAGGGCACCGGGGAGCTGTTTTTT
CASSSQGTGELFF
>.|TRBJ2-3|.|TRBV6-5
TGTGCCAGCAGTCCCCAAATGGCAGATACGCAGTATTTT
CASSPQMADTQYF
>.|TRBJ2-5|.|TRBV6-5
TGTGCCAGCAGGGACACAAAAGAGACCCAGTACTTC
CASRDTKETQYF
>.|TRBJ2-3|.|TRBV7-9
TGTGCCAGCAGCTATGACTACACCGGGGATACGCAGTATTTT
CASSYDYTGDTQYF
>.|TRBJ2-3|.|TRBV7-2
TGTGCCAGCAGCTTAGGCACAGATACGCAGTATTTT
CASSLGTDTQYF
>.|TRBJ2-3|.|TRBV11-2
TGTGCCAGCAGTCGACTAGCAGATACGCAGTATTTT
CASSRLADTQYF
>.|TRBJ2-2|.|TRBV2
TGTGCCAGCAGTGAACTTGGTCCGGGAGGGGAGCTGTTTTTT
CASSELGPGGELFF
>TRBD1|TRBJ1-1|.|TRBV28
TGTGCCAGCCCTAAAGTTCCTACAGGGGGATGGACTGAAGCTTTCTTT
CASPKVPTGGWTEAFF
>TRBD1|TRBJ2-2|.|TRBV2
TGTGCCAGCAGTGATCCAGAGGGGGCAGGCACCGGGGAGCTGTTTTTT
CASSDPEGAGTGELFF